Shown below are 20 T cell receptor beta chains from a single sample sequenced in a study of blood T cell repertoires in COVID-19. Method: immunoSEQ multiplex PCR; TCRdb's copy keeps in-frame clones and lacks some. The repertoire has under 50,000 clones, 87% of them found once; the top ten carry approximately 5%. Sequenced input: peripheral blood. Source of these receptors: a man aged 55 to 70 with COVID-19, enrolled during active disease.

The rearrangement links TRBV5-6 to TRBJ2-3; D is uncertain. The CDR3 totals 16 residues. Germline CDR1 SGHDT, CDR2 YYEEEE. Trimming pared 3 bases from V and 0 bases from J, leaving 14 bases between. The CDR3 is CASSSWRSTSTDTQYF. For the CDR3, the DNA is TGTGCCAGCAGCTCCTGGCGGTCTACTAGCACAGATACGCAGTATTTT.

This clone came up once. V is TRBV6-5 and J is TRBJ1-1; 7 bases are a match to TRBD1. CDR3 length: 14 amino acids. CDR1 and CDR2 (germline): MNHEY, SVGAGI. J was trimmed by 6 bases and V by 7 bases; bases with no gene match: 11. The CDR3 spells CASNLGTDGAEAFF. In nucleotides, the CDR3 is TGTGCCAGCAACCTGGGGACAGATGGGGCTGAAGCTTTCTTT.

The gene calls are TRBV5-4 and TRBJ1-1; D remains unclear. The CDR3 covers 17 residues. V was clipped by 4 bases and J by 0 bases, with 19 bases between them. The V gene's germline CDR1 is SGHNT and CDR2 YYREEE (reference sequence). CDR3 sequence reads: CASSQDSGSIMNTEAFF. CDR3 DNA sequence: TGTGCCAGCAGCCAGGACTCTGGGTCGATCATGAACACTGAAGCTTTCTTT.

This clone was detected only once. The chain employs TRBV19 and TRBJ2-2; D is ambiguous. With 5 bases removed from V and 2 bases from J, the gap between germline ends came to 9 bases. CDR3 size: 14 residues. Looked up from germline, CDR1 is LNHDA and CDR2 is SQIVND (reference sequence). CDR3 protein: CASSLSVNTGELFF. CDR3 sequence (DNA): TGTGCCAGTAGTTTGTCAGTCAACACCGGGGAGCTGTTTTTT.

The gene calls are TRBV5-1 and TRBJ2-7, with 9 bases aligning to TRBD1. The ends lost 4 bases at V and 3 bases at J; junction bases unmatched: 8. CDR1 is SGHRS, CDR2 YFSETQ, per germline. The CDR3 totals 15 residues. The CDR3 is CASSLEQGAVYEQYF. CDR3 nucleotides: TGCGCCAGCAGCCTAGAACAGGGGGCGGTCTACGAGCAGTACTTC.

This chain's CDR3 is CASSKDARGYNEQFF. In nucleotides, the CDR3 is TGTGCCAGCAGCAAAGATGCCAGGGGGTACAATGAGCAGTTCTTC. The chain recombines TRBV21-1 with TRBJ2-1; no check of the table's D call, TRBD1, against the DNA was made. TRBV21-1 is a pseudogene segment. The CDR3 length is 15 residues.

The chain joins TRBV2 to TRBJ1-3; D might be TRBD1 (5 bases). With 7 bases removed from V and 0 bases from J, the gap between germline ends came to 10 bases. This CDR3 has 14 amino acids. Germline V CDR1 and CDR2: SNHLY, FYNNEI. The CDR3 region is CASIRQISGNTIYF. The CDR3 nucleotides are TGTGCCAGCATCCGACAGATCTCTGGAAACACCATATATTTT.

The rearrangement uses TRBV28 and TRBJ2-7; a possible D gene is TRBD2 (5 bases). The CDR3 is 13 amino acids. Germline-derived CDR1 and CDR2 are MDHEN and SYDVKM. The germline V and J ends were trimmed by 5 bases and 2 bases, with 10 bases remaining between them. The chain's CDR3 is CASSSSETYEQYF. CDR3 coding DNA: TGTGCCAGCAGTAGTAGCGAAACCTACGAGCAGTACTTC.

J is TRBJ2-1 and V is TRBV5-1; 11 bases are shared with TRBD2. Losses at the gene ends were 4 bases for V and 5 bases for J; bases not matched to a gene: 5. In germline, CDR1 is SGHRS, CDR2 YFSETQ. CDR3 length equals 15 residues. CDR3 region: CASSPLAGANNEQFF. The CDR3 nucleotides read TGCGCCAGCAGCCCACTAGCGGGAGCGAACAATGAGCAGTTCTTC.

The chain recombines TRBV6-6 with TRBJ2-1, with 7 positions matching TRBD2. The CDR3 is made up of 15 amino acids. V lost 0 bases, J lost 3 bases, and 2 bases stayed unmatched. CDR1 is MNHNY and CDR2 is SVGAGI in the germline V gene (reference sequence). The CDR3 DNA reads TGTGCCAGCAGTTACTCTAGCGGGTTCTACAATGAGCAGTTCTTC. Protein: CASSYSSGFYNEQFF.

This clone was seen a single time. V and J are TRBV2 and TRBJ2-7, with D possibly TRBD1 on 6 matching bases. The CDR3 has 12 amino acids. The V end was cut by 6 bases, the J end by 2 bases, with 8 bases between. Germline V lookup: CDR1 SNHLY, CDR2 FYNNEI. CDR3 DNA: TGTGCCAGCAGCGGACAGACCTACGAGCAGTACTTC. Protein sequence: CASSGQTYEQYF.

This chain connects TRBV24-1 to TRBJ2-5; 10 positions agree with TRBD2. There are 16 residues in the CDR3. V gave up 4 bases and J gave up 1 base; unmatched junction bases: 5. The germline V gene has CDR1 KGHDR and CDR2 SFDVKD. This CDR3 is CATSDAVAGGQETQYF. The CDR3 DNA is TGTGCCACCAGTGACGCGGTAGCGGGAGGCCAAGAGACCCAGTACTTC.

The V and J genes are TRBV19 and TRBJ1-1; D remains ambiguous. The V and J ends lost 5 bases and 5 bases respectively, with 9 bases between them. Per the germline V gene, CDR1 is LNHDA and CDR2 is SQIVND (reference sequence). The CDR3 length is 12 residues. DNA of the CDR3: TGTGCCAGTAGTGAAGGAGCGACTGAAGCTTTCTTT. Its translation: CASSEGATEAFF. The whole variable domain, filled in from reference TRBV19 and TRBJ1-1, reads DGGITQSPKYLFRKEGQNVTLSCEQNLNHDAMYWYRQDPGQGLRLIYYSQIVNDFQKGDIAEGYSVSREKKESFPLTVTSAQKNPTAFYLCASSEGATEAFFGQGTRLTVV.

This chain connects TRBV28 to TRBJ1-2, with 7 bases aligning to TRBD1. Germline CDR1 MDHEN, CDR2 SYDVKM. After removal of 4 bases from V and 4 bases from J, the junction contained 12 bases not matched to a gene. The CDR3 has 16 residues. The CDR3 here is CASSSPRTGLLYGYTF. CDR3 coding DNA: TGTGCCAGCAGTTCCCCACGGACAGGACTTCTCTATGGCTACACCTTC.

The V and J genes are TRBV5-1 and TRBJ2-1; 8 positions agree with TRBD2. After removal of 2 bases from V and 9 bases from J, the junction contained 4 bases not matched to a gene. CDR3 length: 13 residues. Germline V CDR1 and CDR2: SGHRS, YFSETQ. The CDR3 spells CASSLGTRTEQFF. The CDR3 DNA sequence: TGCGCCAGCAGCTTAGGGACTAGGACTGAGCAGTTCTTC.

The chain has TRBV5-1 and TRBJ1-1, with a weak D call TRBD1 (6 bases). From germline, CDR1 is SGHRS and CDR2 YFSETQ. V was shortened by 4 bases and J by 5 bases, with 12 bases between the two germline ends. This CDR3 contains 13 residues. CDR3: CASSRQVDTEAFF. In DNA, the CDR3 is TGCGCCAGCAGCCGACAGGTGGATACTGAAGCTTTCTTT.

The rearrangement uses TRBV6-1 and TRBJ1-5; D unclear. The CDR3 runs 14 residues. The ends were cut back, 1 base at V and 4 bases at J, with 8 bases in the middle. Germline CDR1 is MNHNS and CDR2 is SASEGT. CDR3 residues: CASSEGTGNQPQHF. Here the CDR3 DNA reads TGTGCCAGCAGTGAAGGAACGGGGAATCAGCCCCAGCATTTT.

V is TRBV30 and J is TRBJ1-4, with 8 bases matching TRBD1. The CDR3 runs to 12 residues. With V trimmed by 4 bases and J by 12 bases, 7 bases remained unmatched. CDR1 and CDR2 (germline): GTSNPN, SVGIG (reference sequence). CDR3 in DNA: TGTGCCTGGACAACAGGGGGGGAGCAACTGTTTTTT. This gives the protein CAWTTGGEQLFF. The full variable domain, its missing parts supplied by reference TRBV30 and TRBJ1-4, is SQTIHQWPATLVQPVGSPLSLECTVEGTSNPNLYWYRQAAGRGLQLLFYSVGIGQISSEVPQNLSASRPQDRQFILSSKKLLLSDSGFYLCAWTTGGEQLFFGSGTQLSVL.

This sequence joins TRBV2 and TRBJ1-5; D is possibly TRBD1 (5 bases). Germline assignment: CDR1 SNHLY and CDR2 FYNNEI. CDR3 size: 13 residues. V lost 7 bases and J lost 4, with 11 bases in between. This CDR3 is CASTPQGNQPQHF. Here the CDR3 DNA reads TGTGCCAGCACCCCTCAGGGTAATCAGCCCCAGCATTTT.

V gene TRBV7-2 combines with J gene TRBJ2-7; a possible D gene is TRBD2 (5 bases). In germline, CDR1 is SGHTA, CDR2 FQGNSA. V was pared by 5 bases and J by 4 bases, with 12 bases between. This CDR3 has 13 amino acids. The CDR3 loop reads CASSVERGYEQYF. The DNA for the CDR3 is TGTGCCAGCAGCGTCGAACGGGGTTACGAGCAGTACTTC.